One and the same sample provided the 8 T cell receptor beta chains below, sequenced in a study of metastatic and nonmetastatic thyroid tumors. Using MiXCR, TCRdb re-called clones from the PCR reads. Here the sample spans several thousand clones, around 32% being singletons. Each patient went into thyroid surgery without having received any treatment. Sequences were obtained from adjacent normal tissue. These TCRs come from a male donor with papillary thyroid cancer or a benign thyroid nodule (not recorded which). Some clones in this sample may be carry-over from other donors' samples.

This chain joins TRBV7-9 and TRBJ2-2; D remains unclear. This CDR3 has 11 amino acids. Germline CDR1 SEHNR, CDR2 FQNEAQ (reference sequence). Trimming pared 4 bases from V and 9 bases from J, leaving 6 bases between. CDR3 coding DNA: TGTGCCAGCAGCTCTTATAGGGAGCTGTTTTTT. This codes for CASSSYRELFF.

The chain links TRBV5-1 to TRBJ1-6; D remains unclear. The length of the CDR3 is 17 residues. Trimming left V 0 bases short and J 0 bases short, with 10 bases between. Per germline, CDR1 SGHRS and CDR2 YFSETQ. The CDR3 loop reads CASSLVAASSYNSPLHF. In nucleotides, the CDR3 is TGCGCCAGCAGCTTGGTGGCAGCGAGCTCCTATAATTCACCCCTCCACTTT.

This clone turned up a few times. The chain uses TRBV7-2 and TRBJ2-5, with D perhaps matching TRBD1 (6 bases). CDR3 length equals 14 residues. CDR1 and CDR2 (germline): SGHTA, FQGNSA. Trimming removed 5 bases from V and 2 bases from J, with 12 bases in between. This CDR3 reads CASSRDRFQETQYF. The CDR3 bases are TGTGCCAGCAGCCGCGACAGGTTTCAAGAGACCCAGTACTTC.

The chain recombines TRBV20-1 with TRBJ1-1, with TRBD1 as a possible D gene (6 bases). Germline values: CDR1 DFQATT, CDR2 SNEGSKA (reference sequence). V shed 3 bases and J shed 6 bases, with 14 bases lying between them. The length of the CDR3 is 13 residues. The DNA of the CDR3 is TGCAGTGCTAGCGGGGGCGCGGGTGCTGAAGCTTTCTTT. It yields the protein CSASGGAGAEAFF.

The chain combines TRBV28 with TRBJ1-1; D ambiguous. Germline V CDR1 and CDR2: MDHEN, SYDVKM. V gave up 6 bases and J gave up 5 bases, with 10 bases separating them. There are 12 residues in the CDR3. As DNA, the CDR3 is TGTGCCAGCAGCACTATTAATACTGAAGCTTTCTTT. The encoded protein is CASSTINTEAFF.

This clone was seen only a few times. The rearrangement uses TRBV6-1 and TRBJ2-2; perhaps D is TRBD1 or TRBD2 (6 bases each). The CDR3 has 14 residues. The germline V and J ends were trimmed by 5 bases and 4 bases, with 11 bases remaining between them. Germline CDR1 MNHNS, CDR2 SASEGT. This CDR3 reads CASSRGVGTGELFF. In DNA, the CDR3 is TGTGCCAGCAGTAGGGGGGTGGGCACCGGGGAGCTGTTTTTT.

This clone was found once. The chain links TRBV7-8 to TRBJ1-2; D uncertain. V lost 1 base and J 1 base, leaving 4 bases between the germline ends. Germline CDR1 and CDR2: SGHVS and FQNEAQ. The CDR3 runs to 13 residues. The CDR3 nucleotides are TGTGCCAGCAGCTTAGGGAATAACTATGGCTACACCTTC. It codes for CASSLGNNYGYTF.

The chain joins TRBV27 to TRBJ2-3; TRBD2 might be the D (5 bases). The CDR3 has 16 residues. V lost 1 base and J 7 bases, leaving 18 bases between the germline ends. Germline-derived CDR1 and CDR2 are MNHEY and SMNVEV (reference sequence). The CDR3 nucleotides read TGTGCCAGCAGTTTATTTAGGCAGCGGAGTGGGTATACGCAGTATTTT. Translated: CASSLFRQRSGYTQYF.